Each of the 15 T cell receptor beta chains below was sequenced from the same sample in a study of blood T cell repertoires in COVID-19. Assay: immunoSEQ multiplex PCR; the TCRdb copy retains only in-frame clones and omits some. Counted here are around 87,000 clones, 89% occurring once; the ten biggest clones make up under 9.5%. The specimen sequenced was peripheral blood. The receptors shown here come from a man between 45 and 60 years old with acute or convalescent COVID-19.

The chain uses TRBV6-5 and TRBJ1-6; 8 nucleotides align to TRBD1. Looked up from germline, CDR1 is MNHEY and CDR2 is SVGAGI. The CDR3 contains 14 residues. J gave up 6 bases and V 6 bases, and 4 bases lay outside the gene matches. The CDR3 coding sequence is TGTGCCAGCAGGGTACAGGGGGTTAATTCACCCCTCCACTTT. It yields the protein CASRVQGVNSPLHF.

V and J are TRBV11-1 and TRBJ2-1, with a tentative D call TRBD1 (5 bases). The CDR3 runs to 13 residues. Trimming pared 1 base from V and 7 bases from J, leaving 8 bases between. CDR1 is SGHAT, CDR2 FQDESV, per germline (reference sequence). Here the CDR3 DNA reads TGTGCCAGCAGCTTAGTAAGGGGAAATGAGCAGTTCTTC. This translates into CASSLVRGNEQFF.

The CDR3 region has the DNA TGTGCCTGGAGGTTCAGGGTGGACACTGAAGCTTTCTTT. This encodes CAWRFRVDTEAFF. The chain couples TRBV30 to TRBJ1-1; D is perhaps TRBD1 (5 bases). The CDR3 runs to 13 residues. V lost 3 bases and J lost 3, with 11 bases in between. Germline CDR1 and CDR2: GTSNPN and SVGIG (reference sequence).

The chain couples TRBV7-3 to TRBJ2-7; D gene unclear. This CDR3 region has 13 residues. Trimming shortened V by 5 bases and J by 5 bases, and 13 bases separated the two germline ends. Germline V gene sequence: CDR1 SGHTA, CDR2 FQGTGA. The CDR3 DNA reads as TGTGCCAGCAGCCCCACTCCTCTGAACGAGCAGTACTTC. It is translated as CASSPTPLNEQYF. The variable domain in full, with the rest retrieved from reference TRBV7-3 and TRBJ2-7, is GAGVSQTPSNKVTEKGKYVELRCDPISGHTALYWYRQSLGQGPEFLIYFQGTGAADDSGLPNDRFFAVRPEGSVSTLKIQRTERGDSAVYLCASSPTPLNEQYFGPGTRLTVT.

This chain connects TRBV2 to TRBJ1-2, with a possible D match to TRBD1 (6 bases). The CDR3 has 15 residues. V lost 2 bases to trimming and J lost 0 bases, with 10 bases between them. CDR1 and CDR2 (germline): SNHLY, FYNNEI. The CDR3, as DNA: TGTGCCAGCAGTGAACTTCAGGGGACTAACTATGGCTACACCTTC. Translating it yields CASSELQGTNYGYTF.

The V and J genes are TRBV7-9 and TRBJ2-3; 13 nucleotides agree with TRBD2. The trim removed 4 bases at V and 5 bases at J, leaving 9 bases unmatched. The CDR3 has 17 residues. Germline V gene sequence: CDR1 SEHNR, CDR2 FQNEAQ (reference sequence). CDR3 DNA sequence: TGTGCCAGCAGCTGGTCACTAGCGGGGGGGCCCCGAGATACGCAGTATTTT. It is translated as CASSWSLAGGPRDTQYF.

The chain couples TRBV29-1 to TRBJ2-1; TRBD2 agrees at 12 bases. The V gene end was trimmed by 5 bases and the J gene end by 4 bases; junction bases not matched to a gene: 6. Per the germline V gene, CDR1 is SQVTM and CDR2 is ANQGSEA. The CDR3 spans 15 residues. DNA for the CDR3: TGCAGCGTTCTAGCGGGGGGGCTTCGATACAATGAGCAGTTCTTC. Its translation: CSVLAGGLRYNEQFF.

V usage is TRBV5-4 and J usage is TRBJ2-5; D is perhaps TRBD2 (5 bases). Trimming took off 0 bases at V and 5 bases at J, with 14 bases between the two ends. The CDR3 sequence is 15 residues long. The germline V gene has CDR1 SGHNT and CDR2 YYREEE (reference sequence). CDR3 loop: CASSLDPGKRETQYF. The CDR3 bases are TGTGCCAGCAGCTTGGATCCCGGGAAGAGGGAGACCCAGTACTTC.

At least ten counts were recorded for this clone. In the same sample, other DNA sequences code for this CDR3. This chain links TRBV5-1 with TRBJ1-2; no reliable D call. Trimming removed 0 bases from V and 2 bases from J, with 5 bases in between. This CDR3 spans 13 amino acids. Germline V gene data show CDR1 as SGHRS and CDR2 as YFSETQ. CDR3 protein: CASSLDSNYGYTF. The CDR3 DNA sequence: TGCGCCAGCAGCTTGGACAGCAACTATGGCTACACCTTC.

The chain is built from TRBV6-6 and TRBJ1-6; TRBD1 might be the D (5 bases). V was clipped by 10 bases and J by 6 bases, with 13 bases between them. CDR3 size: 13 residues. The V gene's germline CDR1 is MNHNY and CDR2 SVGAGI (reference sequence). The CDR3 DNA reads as TGTGCCACTGGGGGGGGAAGTAATTCACCCCTCCACTTT. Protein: CATGGGSNSPLHF.

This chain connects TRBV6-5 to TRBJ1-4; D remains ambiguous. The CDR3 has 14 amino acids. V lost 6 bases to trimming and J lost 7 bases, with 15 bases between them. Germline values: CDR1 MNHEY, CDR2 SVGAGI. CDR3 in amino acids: CASSKREGVEKLFF. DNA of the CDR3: TGTGCCAGCAGCAAGAGAGAGGGTGTTGAAAAACTGTTTTTT.

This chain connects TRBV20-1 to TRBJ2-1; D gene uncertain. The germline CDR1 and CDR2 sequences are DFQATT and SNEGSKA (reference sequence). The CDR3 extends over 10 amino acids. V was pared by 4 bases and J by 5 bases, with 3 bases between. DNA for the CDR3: TGCAGTGCTACGGACAATGAGCAGTTCTTC. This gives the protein CSATDNEQFF.

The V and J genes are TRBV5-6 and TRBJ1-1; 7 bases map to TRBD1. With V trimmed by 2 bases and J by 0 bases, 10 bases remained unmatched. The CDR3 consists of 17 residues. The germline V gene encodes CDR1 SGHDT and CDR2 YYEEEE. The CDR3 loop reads CASSFQGVVLMNTEAFF. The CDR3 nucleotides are TGTGCCAGCAGCTTCCAGGGGGTGGTTCTTATGAACACTGAAGCTTTCTTT.

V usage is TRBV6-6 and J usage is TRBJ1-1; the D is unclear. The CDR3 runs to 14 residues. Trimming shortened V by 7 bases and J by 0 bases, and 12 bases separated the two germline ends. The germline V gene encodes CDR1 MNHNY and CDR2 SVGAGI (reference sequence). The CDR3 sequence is CASTLGAMNTEAFF. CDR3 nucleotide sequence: TGTGCCAGCACGCTAGGCGCAATGAACACTGAAGCTTTCTTT.

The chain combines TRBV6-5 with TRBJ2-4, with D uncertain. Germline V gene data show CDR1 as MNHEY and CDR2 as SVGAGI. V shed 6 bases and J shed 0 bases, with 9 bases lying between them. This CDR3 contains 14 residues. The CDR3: CASSPTVAKNIQYF. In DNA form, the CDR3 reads TGTGCCAGCAGCCCGACTGTAGCCAAAAACATTCAGTACTTC.